Below are 5 T cell receptor beta chains sequenced from a single sample in a study of T cell changes during pregnancy in multiple sclerosis. Generated by immunoSEQ multiplex PCR, the TCRdb table keeps only in-frame clones and is missing some. The sample lists 65,000 to 75,000 clones; roughly 90% were seen once. Here the sequenced sample was peripheral blood, taken after pregnancy. Receptors were obtained from a female donor in good health, enrolled as a control in a pregnancy study.

The chain links TRBV5-1 to TRBJ2-5, with 8 bases aligning to TRBD2. The V gene's germline CDR1 is SGHRS and CDR2 YFSETQ. This CDR3 contains 13 residues. Trimming cost V 2 bases and J 7 bases; bases outside gene matches: 4. The CDR3 reads CASSFSGEATQYF. For the CDR3, the DNA is TGCGCCAGCAGCTTTAGCGGGGAAGCGACCCAGTACTTC.

This rearrangement joins TRBV11-3 to TRBJ2-1, with 9 bases fitting TRBD2. From germline, CDR1 is SGHNT and CDR2 YENEEA. The J segment lost 4 bases and the V segment lost 1 base, leaving 5 bases of the junction unmatched. The CDR3 is made up of 16 amino acids. The DNA for the CDR3 is TGTGCCAGCAGCTTAGGGCGGGAGGGCAGGTACAATGAGCAGTTCTTC. The encoded protein is CASSLGREGRYNEQFF.

This clone was counted a few times. This chain uses TRBV30 with TRBJ1-5; 7 nucleotides line up with TRBD1. CDR3 size: 15 residues. Losses at the gene ends were 1 base for V and 3 bases for J; bases not matched to a gene: 6. Germline V CDR1 and CDR2: GTSNPN, SVGIG (reference sequence). As DNA, the CDR3 is TGTGCCTGGAGTGAGGGGGCGAGCCACAATCAGCCCCAGCATTTT. Its translation: CAWSEGASHNQPQHF.

This rearrangement joins TRBV18 to TRBJ2-7; TRBD1 matches 9 bases. Germline CDR1 reads KGHSH; CDR2 reads LQKENI. The CDR3 is 16 amino acids. V lost 2 bases and J lost 1; bases outside the gene matches: 6. In DNA, the CDR3 is TGTGCCAGCTCACCAAACAGGGGGCCTAATTCCTACGAGCAGTACTTC. This gives the protein CASSPNRGPNSYEQYF.

The chain recombines TRBV29-1 with TRBJ2-1, with TRBD2 matching over 13 bases. Trimming removed 2 bases from V and 9 bases from J; junction bases left unmatched: 4. CDR1 and CDR2 (germline): SQVTM, ANQGSEA. The CDR3 has 14 amino acids. CDR3 nucleotides: TGCAGCGTTGAAAGACTAGCGGGGGGTGGTGAGCAGTTCTTC. It translates to CSVERLAGGGEQFF.